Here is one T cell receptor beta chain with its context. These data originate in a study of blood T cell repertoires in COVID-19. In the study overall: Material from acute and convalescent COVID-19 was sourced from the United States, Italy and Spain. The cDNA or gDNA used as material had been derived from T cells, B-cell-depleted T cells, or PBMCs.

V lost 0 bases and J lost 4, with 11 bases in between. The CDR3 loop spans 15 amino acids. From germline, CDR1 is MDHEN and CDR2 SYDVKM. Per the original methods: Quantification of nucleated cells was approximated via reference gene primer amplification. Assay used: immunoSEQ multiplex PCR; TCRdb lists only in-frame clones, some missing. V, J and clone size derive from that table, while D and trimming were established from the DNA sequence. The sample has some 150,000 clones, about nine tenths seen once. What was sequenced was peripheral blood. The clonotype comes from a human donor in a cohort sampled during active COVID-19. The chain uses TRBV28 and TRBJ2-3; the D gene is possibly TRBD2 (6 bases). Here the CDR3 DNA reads TGTGCCAGCAGTTTATGGTCGGGAGTGGCAGATACGCAGTATTTT. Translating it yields CASSLWSGVADTQYF.